This T cell receptor (beta chain) was obtained from a study of T cell responses to AZD1222 COVID-19 vaccine. Study findings and constraints: Repertoires were collected only later (after the peak T cell response had occurred). Donors were chiefly white British, with a greater number of females, and clonal diversity was perhaps underestimated.

CDR1 and CDR2 (germline): GTSNPN, SVGIG (reference sequence). V shed 0 bases and J 2 bases; nucleotides not matched to a gene: 19. The CDR3 loop spans 21 amino acids. Turning to this clone: Its antigen is as yet unknown.

The repertoire was sequenced with immunoSEQ multiplex PCR; TCRdb's copy has only in-frame clones and lacks some. The sample lists 80,000 to 90,000 clones, roughly 87% seen once, with 2% to 2.5% in the top ten. The specimen was peripheral blood, collected on day 0 of AZD1222 vaccination. The receptor's source is an adult in good health. The V gene is TRBV30, the J gene TRBJ2-3; 11 bases align to TRBD2. This CDR3 reads CAWSVTLTGPSGGPSTDTQYF. CDR3 sequence (DNA): TGTGCCTGGAGTGTTACCCTAACAGGACCTAGCGGGGGGCCATCCACAGATACGCAGTATTTT. Drawing the rest from reference TRBV30 and TRBJ2-3, the complete variable domain is SQTIHQWPATLVQPVGSPLSLECTVEGTSNPNLYWYRQAAGRGLQLLFYSVGIGQISSEVPQNLSASRPQDRQFILSSKKLLLSDSGFYLCAWSVTLTGPSGGPSTDTQYFGPGTRLTVL.